This T cell receptor (beta chain) was captured in a study of beta chain features in type 1 diabetes. The germline V and J ends were trimmed by 2 bases and 10 bases, with 8 bases remaining between them. The CDR3 has 11 amino acids. Germline CDR1 reads GTSNPN; CDR2 reads SVGIG (reference sequence). cDNA synthesis used the whole RNA isolate, giving expressed TCRB sequences. Method: immunoSEQ multiplex PCR; TCRdb's copy keeps in-frame clones and lacks some. The repertoire consists of 200,000 to 300,000 clones, with 25% to 30% occurring once and the leading ten covering more than 3%. What was sequenced was central memory CD4+ T cells from blood. The chain recombines TRBV30 with TRBJ1-4, with D maybe TRBD1 (5 bases). This TCR was recovered from a man under 40 in good health. CDR3 protein: CAWSQGPKLFF. The CDR3 DNA is TGTGCCTGGAGTCAGGGCCCAAAACTGTTTTTT.